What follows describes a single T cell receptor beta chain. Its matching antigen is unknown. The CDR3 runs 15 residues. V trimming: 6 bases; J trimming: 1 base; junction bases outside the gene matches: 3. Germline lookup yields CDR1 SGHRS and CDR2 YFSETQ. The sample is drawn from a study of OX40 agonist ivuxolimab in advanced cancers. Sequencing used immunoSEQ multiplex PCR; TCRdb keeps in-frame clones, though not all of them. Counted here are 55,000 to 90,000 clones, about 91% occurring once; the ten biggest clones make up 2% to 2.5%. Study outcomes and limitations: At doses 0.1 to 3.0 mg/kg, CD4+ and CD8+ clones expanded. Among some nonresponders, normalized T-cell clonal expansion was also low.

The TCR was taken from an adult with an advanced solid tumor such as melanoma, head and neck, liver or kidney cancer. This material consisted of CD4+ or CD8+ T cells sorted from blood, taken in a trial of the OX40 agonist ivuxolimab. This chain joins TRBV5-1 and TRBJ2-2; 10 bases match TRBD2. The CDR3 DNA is TGCGCCAGCACATCTAGCGGGAGGAACACCGGGGAGCTGTTTTTT. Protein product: CASTSSGRNTGELFF.